This T cell receptor beta chain was identified during a study of cytomegalovirus exposure and HLA in healthy donors. Study in general: The study's early data release held about 80 million unique TCRs from HLA-typed donors. The study, taken as a whole, reports: According to an earlier analysis, most TCR beta V segments yielded productive rearrangements about 87% or about 30% of the time.

Concerning this clone: The target antigen is unknown.

There are 16 residues in the CDR3. Germline lookup yields CDR1 SGHAT and CDR2 FQDESV (reference sequence). V shed 5 bases, J shed 5 bases, and the junction held 13 bases outside the gene matches. The PCR ran on 60 Vbeta and 13 Jbeta primers. Sequencing used immunoSEQ multiplex PCR; TCRdb keeps in-frame clones, though not all of them. The ten most abundant clones cover 0.74% of a sample with nearly 200,000 clones. The sample was PBMCs. The V gene is TRBV11-1, the J gene TRBJ1-2, with 8 bases that match TRBD1. This receptor was identified in a boy aged 10-17 years in good health and CMV-seronegative. CDR3 DNA: TGTGCCAGCAGCAAGGAGGACAGGGCCGGCTTTTATGGCTACACCTTC. It encodes CASSKEDRAGFYGYTF.